This is a list of T cell receptor beta chains from one sample in a study of blood T cell repertoires in COVID-19. Assay: immunoSEQ multiplex PCR; the TCRdb copy retains only in-frame clones and omits some. This sample has more than 300,000 clones, with more than 85% found just once. The material sequenced was PBMCs or T cells enriched from blood (not recorded which). The receptors here all came from a woman aged 25-40 years who had been exposed to COVID-19. Each CDR3 is given with its conserved first and last residue. Fields, in order: CDR3 DNA, CDR3 protein, V gene, clone size, CDR3 length, J gene, D gene. D genes are given only for firm matches. Only part of the rows carry a size: once, few, many, or a class if the clone is expanded.

cdr3_nt: TGTGCCAGCAGCGCTGTGAGCTTACAGTTCTTC; cdr3_aa: CASSAVSLQFF; v_call: TRBV7-2; clone_size: -; cdr3_length: 11; j_call: TRBJ2-1; d_call: -
cdr3_nt: TGTGCCAGCAGCCCGGACAGGTTAAACTATGGCTACACCTTC; cdr3_aa: CASSPDRLNYGYTF; v_call: TRBV3-1/TRBV3-2; clone_size: once; cdr3_length: 14; j_call: TRBJ1-2; d_call: TRBD1
cdr3_nt: TGTGCCAGCACCAGGGGCAGAATAGCAACTAATGAAAAACTGTTTTTT; cdr3_aa: CASTRGRIATNEKLFF; v_call: TRBV28; clone_size: -; cdr3_length: 16; j_call: TRBJ1-4; d_call: -
cdr3_nt: TGTGCCAGCATACTGGACAGGGATTTTACTGAAGCTTTCTTT; cdr3_aa: CASILDRDFTEAFF; v_call: TRBV6-5; clone_size: once; cdr3_length: 14; j_call: TRBJ1-1; d_call: TRBD1
cdr3_nt: TGTGCCAGTAGTATACAAGGGGACAGAGCCGGGGAGCTGTTTTTT; cdr3_aa: CASSIQGDRAGELFF; v_call: TRBV19; clone_size: -; cdr3_length: 15; j_call: TRBJ2-2; d_call: TRBD1
cdr3_nt: TGTGCCAGCAGCCCACACGAGACCCAGTACTTC; cdr3_aa: CASSPHETQYF; v_call: TRBV7-2; clone_size: -; cdr3_length: 11; j_call: TRBJ2-5; d_call: -
cdr3_nt: TGTGCCTCGACAGGGACCTATAGCAATCAGCCCCAGCATTTT; cdr3_aa: CASTGTYSNQPQHF; v_call: TRBV30; clone_size: -; cdr3_length: 14; j_call: TRBJ1-5; d_call: TRBD1
cdr3_nt: TGTGCCAGCAGCTTAGGACAGGGATGGGGCGAAAAACTGTTTTTT; cdr3_aa: CASSLGQGWGEKLFF; v_call: TRBV7-9; clone_size: -; cdr3_length: 15; j_call: TRBJ1-4; d_call: TRBD1
cdr3_nt: TGCGCCAGCAGCCCGAGACTCGGGGGTAGGGAGACCCAGTACTTC; cdr3_aa: CASSPRLGGRETQYF; v_call: TRBV5-1; clone_size: -; cdr3_length: 15; j_call: TRBJ2-5; d_call: -
cdr3_nt: TGCGCCAGCAGCATGGAGGCCCAGGACTATGGCTACACCTTC; cdr3_aa: CASSMEAQDYGYTF; v_call: TRBV5-1; clone_size: -; cdr3_length: 14; j_call: TRBJ1-2; d_call: -
cdr3_nt: TGTGCCAGCATTTTTTACCTAACAGGGACCACTGAAGCTTTCTTT; cdr3_aa: CASIFYLTGTTEAFF; v_call: TRBV27; clone_size: -; cdr3_length: 15; j_call: TRBJ1-1; d_call: -